Given below is one TCR beta chain in context. The record originates from a study of CD8+ T cells in alopecia areata. The CDR3 runs to 15 residues. V lost 3 bases, J lost 8 bases, and 10 bases stayed unmatched. The V gene's germline CDR1 is GTSNPN and CDR2 SVGIG (reference sequence). After isolation, RNA underwent reverse transcription to generate cDNA as the sequencing template. Method: immunoSEQ multiplex PCR; TCRdb's copy keeps in-frame clones and lacks some. The sample holds about 150,000 clones, around 47% seen once. The chain links TRBV30 to TRBJ2-2; 9 bases map to TRBD2. The TCR originated in a human donor with alopecia areata. The sample comprised CD4+ T cells sorted from blood. The CDR3 nucleotides are TGTGCCTGGAGGAGACTAGCGGTCGGGGGAGGGGAGCTGTTTTTT. Translating it yields CAWRRLAVGGGELFF. The full variable domain, with the rest looked up from reference TRBV30 and TRBJ2-2, is SQTIHQWPATLVQPVGSPLSLECTVEGTSNPNLYWYRQAAGRGLQLLFYSVGIGQISSEVPQNLSASRPQDRQFILSSKKLLLSDSGFYLCAWRRLAVGGGELFFGEGSRLTVL.